The clone carrying this TCR beta chain was detected once. No antigen is known for it. The sample originates from a study of long-term antiretroviral therapy in people with HIV. Findings of the study overall: Collection of the blood took place between the mid-2000s and the late 2010s. The ART regimens in use then may have been less effective than current ones. Pre-ART clonal expansion yielded clones that dominated the repertoire at all time points.

The libraries were made with immunoSEQ v3.0 at survey level. TCRdb's table, derived via immunoSEQ multiplex PCR, lists solely in-frame clones and lacks some. The repertoire holds just over 15,000 clones, with 70% to 85% as singletons. Trimming took off 1 base at V and 5 bases at J, with 8 bases between the two ends. The CDR3 covers 13 residues. Germline CDR1 is SNHLY and CDR2 is FYNNEI. The sequences come from unsorted PBMCs, collected just before starting antiretroviral therapy. V and J are TRBV2 and TRBJ2-5; the D gene is possibly TRBD1 (6 bases). The receptor was derived from a man aged 35 to 55 with HIV. The chain's CDR3 is CASSEGRGETQYF. For the CDR3, the DNA is TGTGCCAGCAGTGAAGGCAGGGGTGAGACCCAGTACTTC.